The sequence of this T cell receptor (beta chain) was determined in a study of OX40 agonist ivuxolimab in advanced cancers. As for the study more broadly: Ivuxolimab was a fully human IgG2 agonistic monoclonal antibody targeting the costimulatory receptor OX40 (CD134). Intravenous ivuxolimab was administered to patients every 2 weeks at six dose levels: 0.01, 0.1, 0.3, 1.5, 3 and 10 mg/kg. Of the 50 to 55 patients in dose escalation, about 20 had hepatocellular carcinoma, around 15 had melanoma, 9 had renal cell carcinoma and 9 had head and neck cancer. A male proportion of approximately 83% and a mean age of around 60 years, ranging from roughly 23 to 85, were recorded for the dose-escalation cohort. Patients were allowed to have had prior anti-PD-1, anti-PD-L1 or anti-CTLA-4 therapy, and more than 35% of the dose-escalation patients had been treated with checkpoint inhibitors. Partial responses were achieved by three dose-escalation patients, of whom one had hepatocellular carcinoma and two had cutaneous melanoma. The purpose of peripheral TCRbeta sequencing was to test whether ivuxolimab changed TCR sequence diversity and led to clonal T-cell expansion. The monotherapy dose-escalation portion (N = 52 patients) of the phase I ivuxolimab trial is reported in the paper.

Here is what the overall study found, with its caveats: Partial responders in the 0.1-3.0 mg/kg groups had among the lowest normalized peripheral clonal expansion, especially among CD8+ T cells. At doses from 0.1 to 3.0 mg/kg, clonal expansion was seen in both CD4+ and CD8+ blood T cells between baseline and week 6. After ivuxolimab, expanded clones were on average more numerous among CD8+ T cells than among CD4+ T cells. Low levels of normalized T-cell clonal expansion were also shown by some nonresponding patients. Antigen specificity was not determined for the clonally expanded peripheral T cells.

Patients with a history of autoimmune disease or receiving systemic immunosuppression were excluded from the trial. Peripheral blood for TCR sequencing was collected from all dose cohorts at baseline, on cycle 4 day 1, and on cycle 7 day 1. Samples were obtained from an open-label, multicenter, first-in-human phase I dose-escalation trial of ivuxolimab. The trial enrolled adults with locally advanced or metastatic head and neck squamous cell, hepatocellular, melanoma or renal cell carcinoma. Before TCR sequencing, CD4+ T cells and CD8+ T cells from peripheral blood were sorted into separate populations. The CDR3 contains 14 residues, cysteine and phenylalanine counted. The DNA shown is the 42-base CDR3, in frame from base 1. V is reduced by 2 bases and J by 5 bases, leaving a spacing of 12 bases between them. As encoded in the germline V gene (reference sequence), CDR1 is LNHDA while CDR2 is SQIVND.

Genomic DNA was isolated from the sorted cells so that the TCRbeta CDR3 region could be sequenced. The immunoSEQ Assay was used to sequence the TCRbeta CDR3 regions. The clones in this table, taken by TCRdb from immuneACCESS, are in-frame only. Not every clone is retained; where verified, under half of the shortfall comes from an unresolved V gene, and the cause of the rest is unknown. This sample has approximately 80,000 clones in its table, and over 75% of those were observed once. The ten largest clones capture approximately 0.6% of the sample. Comments on this clone: Its antigen target is currently unknown. Nothing much larger sits one base from this clone, and base qualities are not available.

The specimen comprised CD4+ or CD8+ T cells sorted from blood, sampled in a trial of the OX40 agonist ivuxolimab. This receptor chain uses TRBV19 and TRBJ2-5; the D gene assignment is ambiguous. The sequence was collected from an adult with an advanced solid tumor such as melanoma, head and neck, liver or kidney cancer. The CDR3: CASSIIGPAETQYF. Read as DNA, the sequence is TGTGCCAGTAGTATAATCGGTCCTGCGGAGACCCAGTACTTC.